These 18 T cell receptor beta chains originate from one sample sequenced in a study of post-analysis software for immune sequencing data (dated by TCRdb to the mid-2010s). Overall study results and their limits: Significantly higher frequencies in patients than in controls were found for roughly 5 TRBV segments, including TRBV5-6, TRBV5-1 and TRBV20-1.

Library method: PCR. The reads were generated on an Illumina HiSeq 2500. Unique molecular identifiers were incorporated into TCR beta cDNA libraries to reduce PCR and sequencing biases. The public reads were reanalyzed by TCRdb: fastp trimming at Q25, MiXCR alignment, in-frame beta chains only. Rows are unified per CDR3 protein, each entry keeping the most common DNA and genes. For this sample there are about 820,000 distinct CDR3 sequences; 53% appear just once. The top ten hold approximately 4.2% of the sample. No antigen has been assigned to these receptors. The sample comprised blood. The origin of the receptors is a girl between 10 and 17 years old with multiple sclerosis.

The sample holds a few counts of this clonotype. The chain uses TRBV12-3 or TRBV12-4 and TRBJ2-1, with D tentatively TRBD1 (5 bases). V lost 6 bases to trimming and J lost 5 bases, with 11 bases between them. CDR3 length equals 13 residues. The CDR3 reads CASSLQAHNEQFF. In nucleotides, the CDR3 is TGTGCCAGCAGCCTACAGGCACACAATGAGCAGTTCTTC.

The V and J genes are TRBV7-2 and TRBJ2-7; no reliable D call. This CDR3 is 14 amino acids long. Germline lookup yields CDR1 SGHTA and CDR2 FQGNSA. Trimming removed 2 bases from V and 4 bases from J, with 12 bases in between. CDR3 protein: CASSLTGPNYEQYF. In DNA form, the CDR3 reads TGTGCCAGCAGCTTAACGGGCCCCAATTACGAGCAGTACTTC.

The V and J genes are TRBV12-3 or TRBV12-4 and TRBJ2-3; D is perhaps TRBD1 or TRBD2 (6 bases each). This CDR3 is built from 15 residues. Trimming took 6 bases from V and 2 from J, leaving 15 bases between them. The chain's CDR3 is CASSIGGPNTDTQYF. CDR3 nucleotide sequence: TGTGCCAGCAGCATAGGGGGGCCTAACACAGATACGCAGTATTTT.

The J gene is TRBJ2-7, the V gene TRBV5-6; 7 nucleotides match TRBD2. Germline CDR1 and CDR2: SGHDT and YYEEEE. The CDR3 covers 15 residues. The V segment lost 4 bases and the J segment 0 bases; nucleotides outside the gene matches: 7. This CDR3 is CASSASGAGSYEQYF. CDR3 bases: TGTGCCAGCAGCGCCAGCGGGGCTGGCTCCTACGAGCAGTACTTC.

V gene TRBV29-1 combines with J gene TRBJ2-3, with no clear D. From germline, CDR1 is SQVTM and CDR2 ANQGSEA. CDR3 size: 14 residues. V was cut by 4 bases and J by 2 bases, with 13 bases left in between. The DNA for the CDR3 is TGCAGCGTTGCGATAGGTGGAAACACAGATACGCAGTATTTT. This gives the protein CSVAIGGNTDTQYF.

The chain combines TRBV2 with TRBJ2-3; tentative D call: TRBD2 (5 bases). Trimming removed 0 bases at V and 3 bases at J, with 10 bases between. This CDR3 is 15 amino acids long. CDR1 and CDR2 (germline): SNHLY, FYNNEI. The CDR3 coding sequence is TGTGCCAGCAGTGAAGCGCTTCGGGGAACAGATACGCAGTATTTT. Residues: CASSEALRGTDTQYF.

The rearrangement uses TRBV5-1 and TRBJ2-1; D unclear. The V and J ends lost 2 bases and 4 bases respectively, with 19 bases between them. CDR1 SGHRS and CDR2 YFSETQ come from the germline V gene. The CDR3 runs to 17 residues. The CDR3 bases are TGCGCCAGCAGCTTTATAGATGGGCGCCGCTTATACAATGAGCAGTTCTTC. Translation gives CASSFIDGRRLYNEQFF.

The CDR3 bases are TGTGCCAGCAGCTTAGGGACAGGGGGCCAAAACATTCAGTACTTC. It encodes CASSLGTGGQNIQYF. The genes are TRBV7-8 and TRBJ2-4; 11 bases match TRBD1. This CDR3 is 15 amino acids long. Looked up from germline, CDR1 is SGHVS and CDR2 is FQNEAQ. Unmatched junction bases numbered 1, after V lost 1 base and J lost 5 bases.

The chain combines TRBV10-3 with TRBJ2-7, with D perhaps assigned TRBD1 or TRBD2 (6 bases each). The CDR3 contains 15 residues. V lost 6 bases, J lost 0 bases, and 15 bases lay in between. Germline V gene data show CDR1 as ENHRY and CDR2 as SYGVKD. The CDR3 loop is CAIRQTRGTSYEQYF. The CDR3 DNA reads TGTGCCATCAGACAGACTAGGGGGACCTCCTACGAGCAGTACTTC.

This chain uses TRBV14 with TRBJ1-4, with TRBD1 matching 8 bases. V lost 4 bases, J lost 8 bases, and 3 bases stayed unmatched. This CDR3 is 13 amino acids long. Germline V gene sequence: CDR1 SGHDN, CDR2 FVKESK. The CDR3 sequence: CASSRGTGEKLFF. In DNA form, the CDR3 reads TGTGCCAGCAGCCGCGGGACAGGAGAAAAACTGTTTTTT.

The genes are TRBV11-2 and TRBJ2-5; 11 bases agree with TRBD2. Judging by the DNA end, TRBJ2-7 fits better; the J call may be wrong. CDR3 length: 14 amino acids. Germline V CDR1 and CDR2: SGHAT, FQNNGV. CDR3 loop: CASSNSGGASEQYF. CDR3 sequence (DNA): TGTGCCAGCAGCAATAGCGGGGGGGCCAGCGAGCAGTACTTC.

The chain is built from TRBV2 and TRBJ2-1, with 15 bases identical to TRBD2. Germline loops: CDR1 SNHLY, CDR2 FYNNEI. With V trimmed by 6 bases and J by 1 base, 10 bases remained unmatched. The CDR3 loop spans 19 amino acids. Here the CDR3 DNA reads TGTGCCAGCAGACAAGGACTAGCGGGAGGGACAAGGTCCTACAATGAGCAGTTCTTC. Protein product: CASRQGLAGGTRSYNEQFF.

This chain joins TRBV20-1 and TRBJ2-1, with 11 bases that match TRBD2. With 3 bases clipped from V and 5 bases from J, the junction kept 6 bases outside the gene matches. The CDR3 consists of 15 residues. CDR1 is DFQATT, CDR2 SNEGSKA, per germline (reference sequence). For the CDR3, the DNA is TGCAGTGCTAGGCTCCTAGCGGGGGGACACAATGAGCAGTTCTTC. This gives the protein CSARLLAGGHNEQFF.

This clonotype has just a few counts. An end of the junction differs from the germline gene, which may be a read error. This chain links TRBV6-2 or TRBV6-3 with TRBJ1-1; tentative D call: TRBD1 (6 bases). The CDR3 sequence is 17 residues long. CDR1 is MNHEY, CDR2 SVGEGT, per germline. This chain's CDR3 is CASSRGGNTGLKTEAFF. For the CDR3, the DNA is TGTGCCAGCAGTCGGGGAGGGAATACAGGGTTGAAAACTGAAGCTTTCTTT.

This clonotype was detected only a few times. The chain has TRBV11-2 and TRBJ1-4, with D possibly being TRBD1 (5 bases). V lost 5 bases and J 5 bases, leaving 15 bases between the germline ends. Germline CDR1 reads SGHAT; CDR2 reads FQNNGV. CDR3 length equals 15 residues. The CDR3 DNA follows: TGTGCCAGCAGCCCAGACGGAAAGGGGAATGAAAAACTGTTTTTT. It yields the protein CASSPDGKGNEKLFF.

CDR3: CSARAGGGRVEQFF. Written as DNA, the CDR3 is TGCAGTGCTAGAGCGGGGGGGGGTAGGGTTGAGCAGTTCTTC. The V call is TRBV20-1, the J call TRBJ2-1; 8 nucleotides match TRBD2. CDR3 length equals 14 residues. The trim removed 1 base at V and 9 bases at J, leaving 8 bases unmatched. Germline V gene lookup returns CDR1 DFQATT and CDR2 SNEGSKA (reference sequence).

This clonotype showed up just a few times. J is TRBJ2-3 and V is TRBV7-3; D is undetermined. This CDR3 spans 16 amino acids. Germline V CDR1 and CDR2: SGHTA, FQGTGA. The V end lost 0 bases, the J end lost 4 bases, and 14 bases lay between the germline ends. The chain's CDR3 is CASSLTVLGGADTQYF. Written as DNA, the CDR3 is TGTGCCAGCAGCTTAACGGTTCTTGGCGGCGCAGATACGCAGTATTTT.

The V gene is TRBV5-1, the J gene TRBJ2-1; D perhaps matches TRBD2 (7 bases). This CDR3 is 16 amino acids long. V was pared by 4 bases and J by 8 bases, with 22 bases between. In germline, CDR1 is SGHRS, CDR2 YFSETQ. The CDR3 reads CASSPPRLGGVDEQFF. DNA of the CDR3: TGCGCCAGCAGCCCACCCCGACTAGGGGGGGTGGATGAGCAGTTCTTC.